This T cell receptor (beta chain) was sequenced during a study of Graves' ophthalmopathy and Graves' hyperthyroidism. Study-wide results and caveats: In blood appeared most of the expanded thyroid clonotypes whose frequency exceeded 0.001.

A duration under 3 months, NOSPECS ≥4, CAS ≥3 and moderate-to-severe activity characterized the donors with ophthalmopathy. Worth noting for this clonotype: Its antigen is as yet unknown.

The CDR3 consists of 17 residues. Germline lookup yields CDR1 DFQATT and CDR2 SNEGSKA (reference sequence). With V trimmed by 0 bases and J by 3 bases, 9 bases remained unmatched. RNA transcripts served as template for amplifying TCR beta CDR3 sequences. The first-round RT-PCR employed HTBI primers together with the Qiagen OneStep RT-PCR kit. A multiplex PCR was then performed as the second round. TCRdb reprocessed the multiplex PCR reads via MiXCR and lists one record per CDR3 protein. The sample has some 750,000 distinct CDR3 sequences; 40% are singletons. The rearrangement joins TRBV20-1 to TRBJ1-5; 9 bases map to TRBD1. This sequence was found in an adult man with Graves' ophthalmopathy. Source material: peripheral blood. The DNA of the CDR3 is TGCAGTGCTAGAGATGAAATGGGACAGGGACCCAATCAGCCCCAGCATTTT. Its translation is CSARDEMGQGPNQPQHF.